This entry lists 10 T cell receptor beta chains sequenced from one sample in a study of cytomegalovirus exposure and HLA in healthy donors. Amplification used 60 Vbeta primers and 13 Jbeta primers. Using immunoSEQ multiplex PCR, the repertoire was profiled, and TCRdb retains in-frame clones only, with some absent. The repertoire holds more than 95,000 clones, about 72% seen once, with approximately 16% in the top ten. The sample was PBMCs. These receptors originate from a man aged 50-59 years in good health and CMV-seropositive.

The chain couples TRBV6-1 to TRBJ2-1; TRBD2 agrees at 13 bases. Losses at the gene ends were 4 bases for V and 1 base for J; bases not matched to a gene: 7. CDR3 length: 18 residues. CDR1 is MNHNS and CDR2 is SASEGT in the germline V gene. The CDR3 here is CASSARTSGSGSYNEQFF. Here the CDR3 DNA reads TGTGCCAGCAGTGCTAGGACTAGCGGGAGCGGGTCCTACAATGAGCAGTTCTTC.

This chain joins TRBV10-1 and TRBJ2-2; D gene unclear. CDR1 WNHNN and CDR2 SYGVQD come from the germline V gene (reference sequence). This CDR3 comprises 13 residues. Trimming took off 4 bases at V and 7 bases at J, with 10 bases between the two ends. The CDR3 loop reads CASSVRTYGELFF. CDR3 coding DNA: TGCGCCAGCAGTGTTAGAACTTACGGGGAGCTGTTTTTT.

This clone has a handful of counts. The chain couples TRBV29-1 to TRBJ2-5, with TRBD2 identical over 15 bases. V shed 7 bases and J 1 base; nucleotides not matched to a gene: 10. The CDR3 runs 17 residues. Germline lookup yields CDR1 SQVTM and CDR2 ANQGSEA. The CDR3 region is CSGKGTSGRYGQETQYF. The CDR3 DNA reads TGCAGCGGAAAAGGGACTAGCGGGAGGTATGGCCAAGAGACCCAGTACTTC.

The CDR3 sequence is CASSSSIAGRNNEQFF. CDR3 coding DNA: TGTGCCAGCAGCTCCTCCATAGCGGGGCGTAACAATGAGCAGTTCTTC. The V call is TRBV11-2, the J call TRBJ2-1, with 8 bases identical to TRBD2. The CDR3 loop spans 16 amino acids. Per the germline V gene, CDR1 is SGHAT and CDR2 is FQNNGV. J was trimmed by 5 bases and V by 4 bases; bases with no gene match: 10.

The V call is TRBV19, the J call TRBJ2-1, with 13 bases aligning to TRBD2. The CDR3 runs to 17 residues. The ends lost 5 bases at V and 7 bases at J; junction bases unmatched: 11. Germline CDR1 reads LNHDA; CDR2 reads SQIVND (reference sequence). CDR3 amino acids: CASSSGLAGVTENEQFF. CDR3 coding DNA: TGTGCCAGTAGTTCAGGACTAGCGGGAGTTACGGAGAATGAGCAGTTCTTC. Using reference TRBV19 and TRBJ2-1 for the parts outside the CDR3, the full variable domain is DGGITQSPKYLFRKEGQNVTLSCEQNLNHDAMYWYRQDPGQGLRLIYYSQIVNDFQKGDIAEGYSVSREKKESFPLTVTSAQKNPTAFYLCASSSGLAGVTENEQFFGPGTRLTVL.

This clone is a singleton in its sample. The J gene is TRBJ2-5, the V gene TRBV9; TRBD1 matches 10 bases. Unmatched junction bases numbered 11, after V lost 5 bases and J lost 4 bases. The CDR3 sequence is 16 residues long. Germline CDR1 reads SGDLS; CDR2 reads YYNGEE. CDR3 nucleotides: TGTGCCAGCAGTCCCGGCCTCCGGGACAGGGGAGAGACCCAGTACTTC. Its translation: CASSPGLRDRGETQYF.

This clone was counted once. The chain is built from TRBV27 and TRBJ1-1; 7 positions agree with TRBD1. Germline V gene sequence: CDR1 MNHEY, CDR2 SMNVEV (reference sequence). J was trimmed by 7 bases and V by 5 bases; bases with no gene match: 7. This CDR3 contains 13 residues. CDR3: CASSPGTASEAFF. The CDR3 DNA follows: TGTGCCAGCAGTCCCGGGACAGCCAGTGAAGCTTTCTTT.

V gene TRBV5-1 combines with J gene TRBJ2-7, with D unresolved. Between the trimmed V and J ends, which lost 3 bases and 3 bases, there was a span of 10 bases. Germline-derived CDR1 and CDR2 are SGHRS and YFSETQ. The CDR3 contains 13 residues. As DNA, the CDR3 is TGCGCCAGCAGCTCACAGCAGGTCTACGAGCAGTACTTC. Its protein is CASSSQQVYEQYF. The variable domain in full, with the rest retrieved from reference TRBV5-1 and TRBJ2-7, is KAGVTQTPRYLIKTRGQQVTLSCSPISGHRSVSWYQQTPGQGLQFLFEYFSETQRNKGNFPGRFSGRQFSNSRSEMNVSTLELGDSALYLCASSSQQVYEQYFGPGTRLTVT.

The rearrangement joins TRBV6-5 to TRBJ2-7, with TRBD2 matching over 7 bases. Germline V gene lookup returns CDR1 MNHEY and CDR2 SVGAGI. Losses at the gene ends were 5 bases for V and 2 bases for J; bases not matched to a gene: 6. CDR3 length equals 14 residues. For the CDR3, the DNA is TGTGCCAGCAGTAGGCGACTAGCAACCTACGAGCAGTACTTC. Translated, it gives CASSRRLATYEQYF.

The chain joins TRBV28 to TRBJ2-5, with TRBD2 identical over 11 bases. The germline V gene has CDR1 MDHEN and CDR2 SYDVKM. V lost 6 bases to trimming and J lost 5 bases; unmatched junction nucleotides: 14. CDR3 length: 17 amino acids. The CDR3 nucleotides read TGTGCCAGCAGCCGGGGACTAGCGGTATTCCGACTGGAGACCCAGTACTTC. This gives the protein CASSRGLAVFRLETQYF.